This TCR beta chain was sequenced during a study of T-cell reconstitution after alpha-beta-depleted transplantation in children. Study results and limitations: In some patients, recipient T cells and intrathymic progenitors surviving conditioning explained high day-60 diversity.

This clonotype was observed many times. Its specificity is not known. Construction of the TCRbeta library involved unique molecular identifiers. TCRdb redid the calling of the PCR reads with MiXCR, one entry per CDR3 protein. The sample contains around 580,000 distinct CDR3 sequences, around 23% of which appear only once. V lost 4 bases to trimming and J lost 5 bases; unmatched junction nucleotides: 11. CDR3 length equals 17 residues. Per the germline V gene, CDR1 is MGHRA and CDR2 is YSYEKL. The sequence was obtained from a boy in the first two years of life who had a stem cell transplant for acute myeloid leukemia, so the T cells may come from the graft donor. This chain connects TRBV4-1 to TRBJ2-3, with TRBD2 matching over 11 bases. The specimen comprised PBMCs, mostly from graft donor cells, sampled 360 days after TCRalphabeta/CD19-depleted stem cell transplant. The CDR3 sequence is CASSRIGTSGFRDTQYF. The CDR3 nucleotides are TGCGCCAGCAGCCGGATCGGGACTAGCGGATTTAGAGATACGCAGTATTTT.